Following are 29 T cell receptor beta chains from one sample sequenced in a study of spatial heterogeneity in lung cancer. Sample time point: sample taken at primary tumor resection. The sequenced material consisted of unsorted whole RNA from tumor, nontumor lung or frozen PBMC. A single record per CDR3 protein comes from TCRdb applying MiXCR to the 5' RACE reads. The sample yields around 24,000 distinct CDR3 sequences, 10% to 15% seen once. Specimen: PBMCs, collected at surgery. These receptors were collected from a female donor with early-stage non-small cell lung cancer.

With respect to this clonotype: Being one base from a much bigger clone, this may be a read error. The chain has TRBV7-2 and TRBJ2-3, with 12 positions matching TRBD2. Trimming at V came to 2 bases and at J to 7 bases, leaving 7 bases not matched to a gene. CDR3 length equals 16 residues. In germline, CDR1 is SGHTA, CDR2 FQGNSA. In nucleotides, the CDR3 is TGTGCCAGCAGCTTACGTCCTAGCGGGGGGGCACATACGCAGTATTTT. This gives the protein CASSLRPSGGAHTQYF.

There are many counts of this clonotype. V gene TRBV7-2 combines with J gene TRBJ2-1; D gene unclear. The CDR3 sequence is 16 residues long. CDR1 is SGHTA, CDR2 FQGNSA, per germline. V was trimmed by 5 bases and J by 4 bases, leaving 18 bases between them. The CDR3 DNA is TGTGCCAGCAGCCTATTCATAAGGGCGTTGTACAATGAGCAGTTCTTC. This sequence encodes CASSLFIRALYNEQFF.

In its sample, this clonotype was seen many times. V is TRBV4-1 and J is TRBJ1-5; weak D call: TRBD1 (5 bases). The germline V and J ends were trimmed by 0 bases and 1 base, with 16 bases remaining between them. CDR1 is MGHRA and CDR2 is YSYEKL in the germline V gene. This CDR3 contains 18 residues. CDR3 sequence: CASSQDLEIRVSNQPQHF. For the CDR3, the DNA is TGCGCCAGCAGCCAAGATCTCGAGATCAGGGTGAGCAATCAGCCCCAGCATTTT.

The chain uses TRBV7-2 and TRBJ2-7; TRBD1 agrees at 9 bases. CDR3 size: 15 residues. Trimming at V came to 5 bases and at J to 2 bases, leaving 7 bases not matched to a gene. Germline V gene lookup returns CDR1 SGHTA and CDR2 FQGNSA. The CDR3 is CASSLWGQGPYEQYF. The CDR3, as DNA: TGTGCCAGCAGCCTCTGGGGACAGGGCCCCTACGAGCAGTACTTC. The full variable domain, rest sourced from reference TRBV7-2 and TRBJ2-7, is GAGVSQSPSNKVTEKGKDVELRCDPISGHTALYWYRQSLGQGLEFLIYFQGNSAPDKSGLPSDRFSAERTGGSVSTLTIQRTQQEDSAVYLCASSLWGQGPYEQYFGPGTRLTVT.

Many counts were recorded for this clonotype. The chain recombines TRBV9 with TRBJ2-1; 9 bases fit TRBD2. The length of the CDR3 is 16 residues. V lost 0 bases, J lost 6 bases, and 7 bases stayed unmatched. Germline assignment: CDR1 SGDLS and CDR2 YYNGEE. This CDR3 reads CASSVAPLAGTNEQFF. In DNA form, the CDR3 reads TGTGCCAGCAGCGTAGCCCCTCTAGCGGGGACCAATGAGCAGTTCTTC.

This clonotype was seen ten or more times. The DNA for the CDR3 is TGCAGTGCTAGAGACCTAGGACAGGGCGGGCCCGGGGAGCTGTTTTTT. Its protein product is CSARDLGQGGPGELFF. The rearrangement joins TRBV20-1 to TRBJ2-2; 8 bases line up with TRBD1. There are 16 residues in the CDR3. The V segment lost 0 bases and the J segment 6 bases; nucleotides outside the gene matches: 9. Looked up from germline, CDR1 is DFQATT and CDR2 is SNEGSKA (reference sequence).

This clonotype came up many times. V gene TRBV6-6 combines with J gene TRBJ1-1; no firm D call. Germline V lookup: CDR1 MNHNY, CDR2 SVGAGI (reference sequence). V gave up 4 bases and J gave up 3 bases, with 9 bases separating them. The length of the CDR3 is 13 residues. The CDR3, as DNA: TGTGCCAGCAGTTTAACGAGGGACACTGAAGCTTTCTTT. This translates into CASSLTRDTEAFF.

This clonotype was seen many times. The chain has TRBV5-1 and TRBJ2-7; D might be TRBD1 (8 bases). The CDR3 is 14 amino acids. Between the trimmed V and J ends, which lost 7 bases and 2 bases, there was a span of 16 bases. Germline V lookup: CDR1 SGHRS, CDR2 YFSETQ. This CDR3 reads CASAKQGGTYEQYF. The CDR3 DNA follows: TGCGCCAGCGCCAAACAGGGGGGGACCTACGAGCAGTACTTC. Full variable domain (missing parts from reference TRBV5-1 and TRBJ2-7): KAGVTQTPRYLIKTRGQQVTLSCSPISGHRSVSWYQQTPGQGLQFLFEYFSETQRNKGNFPGRFSGRQFSNSRSEMNVSTLELGDSALYLCASAKQGGTYEQYFGPGTRLTVT.

The chain joins TRBV10-3 to TRBJ2-5; D might be TRBD2 (5 bases). Germline-derived CDR1 and CDR2 are ENHRY and SYGVKD. V was pared by 10 bases and J by 1 base, with 13 bases between. The CDR3 totals 13 residues. The CDR3 loop reads CATAGGAQETQYF. The DNA of the CDR3 is TGTGCCACCGCGGGCGGTGCCCAAGAGACCCAGTACTTC.

In this sample, this clonotype turned up many times. The chain is built from TRBV21-1 and TRBJ2-6; TRBD1, the table's D call, was not compared with the DNA. TRBV21-1 is termed a pseudogene. CDR3 length: 17 residues. The CDR3 sequence is CASSLSSKGAGANVLTF. Here the CDR3 DNA reads TGTGCCAGCAGTCTGTCATCGAAGGGAGCCGGGGCCAACGTCCTGACTTTC.

The rearrangement joins TRBV5-1 to TRBJ1-3; D remains ambiguous. V lost 0 bases and J lost 0, with 7 bases in between. Germline V gene data show CDR1 as SGHRS and CDR2 as YFSETQ. This CDR3 region has 15 residues. The CDR3, as DNA: TGCGCCAGCAGCTTGGAGACAACCTCTGGAAACACCATATATTTT. Protein sequence: CASSLETTSGNTIYF.

This clonotype was seen many times. This chain connects TRBV15 to TRBJ1-2, with no clear D. This CDR3 comprises 14 residues. Germline V CDR1 and CDR2: LNHNV, YYDKDF (reference sequence). Trimming took 0 bases from V and 4 from J, leaving 9 bases between them. The CDR3 region has the DNA TGTGCCACCAGCAGAGACCTCGAGTCCTATGGCTACACCTTC. Translation: CATSRDLESYGYTF.

The chain carries TRBV5-4 and TRBJ1-5; D unclear. Per the germline V gene, CDR1 is SGHNT and CDR2 is YYREEE (reference sequence). The CDR3 is 12 amino acids. V was trimmed by 2 bases and J by 9 bases, leaving 9 bases between them. The CDR3 protein is CASSFDLGPQHF. CDR3 in DNA: TGTGCCAGCAGCTTTGATCTTGGGCCCCAGCATTTT.

V is TRBV27 and J is TRBJ2-5; D gene uncertain. Deletions cut 5 bases from V and 2 bases from J, with 9 bases between. CDR1 and CDR2 (germline): MNHEY, SMNVEV (reference sequence). The CDR3 loop spans 13 amino acids. CDR3 in amino acids: CASSRVVQETQYF. CDR3 sequence (DNA): TGTGCCAGCAGTCGGGTTGTACAAGAGACCCAGTACTTC.

This clonotype appeared many times. The rearrangement uses TRBV7-3 and TRBJ1-4; D remains unclear. CDR1 and CDR2 (germline): SGHTA, FQGTGA. This CDR3 contains 14 residues. V was clipped by 1 base and J by 0 bases, with 3 bases between them. CDR3 amino acids: CASSLMPTNEKLFF. The CDR3 DNA sequence: TGTGCCAGCAGCTTAATGCCAACTAATGAAAAACTGTTTTTT.

This clonotype appeared many times. The chain couples TRBV4-2 to TRBJ2-5; 7 bases align to TRBD2. CDR3 length: 16 amino acids. Germline lookup yields CDR1 LGHNA and CDR2 YNFKEQ. V shed 4 bases and J 1 base; nucleotides not matched to a gene: 9. This CDR3 reads CASSRGSGDFQETQYF. CDR3 nucleotide sequence: TGTGCCAGCAGCCGAGGGAGCGGGGACTTCCAAGAGACCCAGTACTTC.

This clonotype has a handful of counts. Being one base from a much bigger clone, this may be a read error. The V call is TRBV7-2, the J call TRBJ1-2, with a tentative D call TRBD1 (5 bases). Germline values: CDR1 SGHTA, CDR2 FQGNSA. Trimming removed 5 bases from V and 4 bases from J, with 20 bases in between. The CDR3 length is 16 residues. CDR3 residues: CASSQRLDSFLYGYTF. CDR3 sequence (DNA): TGTGCCAGCAGCCAACGACTCGACAGTTTCCTCTATGGCTACACCTTC. Drawing the rest from reference TRBV7-2 and TRBJ1-2, the complete variable domain is GAGVSQSPSNKVTEKGKDVELRCDPISGHTALYWYRQSLGQGLEFLIYFQGNSAPDKSGLPSDRFSAERTGGSVSTLTIQRTQQEDSAVYLCASSQRLDSFLYGYTFGSGTRLTVV.

This clonotype was observed many times. The chain uses TRBV12-3 or TRBV12-4 and TRBJ1-6, with a possible D match to TRBD1 (6 bases). The germline V and J ends were trimmed by 8 bases and 2 bases, with 13 bases remaining between them. The CDR3 runs to 15 residues. The CDR3 reads CASHEGGPYNSPLHF. In DNA form, the CDR3 reads TGTGCCAGCCACGAGGGGGGCCCCTATAATTCACCCCTCCACTTT.

This clonotype was seen ten or more times. V usage is TRBV4-1 and J usage is TRBJ2-1; the D gene is possibly TRBD2 (6 bases). Germline CDR1 and CDR2: MGHRA and YSYEKL. The CDR3 covers 13 residues. The ends were cut back, 0 bases at V and 9 bases at J, with 9 bases in the middle. DNA of the CDR3: TGCGCCAGCAGCCAAGATTGGAGGGGTGAGCAGTTCTTC. This sequence encodes CASSQDWRGEQFF.

The V call is TRBV4-1, the J call TRBJ2-5; D remains unclear. The CDR3 contains 11 residues. V was trimmed by 3 bases and J by 5 bases, leaving 4 bases between them. CDR1 MGHRA and CDR2 YSYEKL come from the germline V gene. The CDR3 DNA is TGCGCCAGCAGCCACGGGGAGACCCAGTACTTC. It translates to CASSHGETQYF.

Ten or more counts support this clonotype. The chain has TRBV27 and TRBJ1-5; the D is unclear. V lost 5 bases and J 0 bases, leaving 11 bases between the germline ends. Germline CDR1 MNHEY, CDR2 SMNVEV (reference sequence). The CDR3 has 15 amino acids. CDR3 residues: CASSISKHSNQPQHF. The CDR3, as DNA: TGTGCCAGCAGTATCTCGAAGCATAGCAATCAGCCCCAGCATTTT.

This clonotype is labeled as medium-sized. The chain couples TRBV11-2 to TRBJ2-7; TRBD2 matches at 8 bases. With V trimmed by 10 bases and J by 0 bases, 5 bases remained unmatched. The CDR3 has 13 amino acids. CDR1 and CDR2 (germline): SGHAT, FQNNGV. This CDR3 is CATSGPISYEQYF. The DNA for the CDR3 is TGTGCCACTAGCGGGCCCATCTCCTACGAGCAGTACTTC. Using reference TRBV11-2 and TRBJ2-7 for the parts outside the CDR3, the full variable domain is EAGVAQSPRYKIIEKRQSVAFWCNPISGHATLYWYQQILGQGPKLLIQFQNNGVVDDSQLPKDRFSAERLKGVDSTLKIQPAKLEDSAVYLCATSGPISYEQYFGPGTRLTVT.

This clonotype has a single count. The J gene is TRBJ2-1, the V gene TRBV4-1; 14 bases match TRBD2. The CDR3 runs 15 residues. Germline V gene data show CDR1 as MGHRA and CDR2 as YSYEKL. V shed 4 bases, J shed 7 bases, and the junction held 3 bases outside the gene matches. CDR3 amino acids: CASSRGTSGRNEQFF. Written as DNA, the CDR3 is TGCGCCAGCAGCCGAGGGACTAGCGGGAGAAATGAGCAGTTCTTC.

This clonotype rates as medium-sized (0.01 to 0.1%). This chain joins TRBV20-1 and TRBJ2-5; D might be TRBD1 (7 bases). V dropped 2 bases and J dropped 5 bases, with 15 bases sitting between them. The CDR3 length is 14 residues. The germline V gene has CDR1 DFQATT and CDR2 SNEGSKA (reference sequence). This CDR3 is CSARLGGRGETQYF. In DNA, the CDR3 is TGCAGTGCTAGATTAGGGGGCCGGGGGGAGACCCAGTACTTC.

The table lists this clonotype with many counts. The chain has TRBV6-6 and TRBJ1-1; 7 positions match TRBD1. The junction had 8 bases not matched to a gene; V was cut back by 5 bases and J by 5 bases. The CDR3 consists of 14 residues. CDR1 is MNHNY and CDR2 is SVGAGI in the germline V gene (reference sequence). CDR3 sequence: CASSLWAGGTEAFF. The CDR3 region has the DNA TGTGCCAGCAGTCTCTGGGCAGGGGGGACTGAAGCTTTCTTT.

This clonotype was found many times. This rearrangement joins TRBV7-2 to TRBJ1-1, with 7 bases identical to TRBD1. The germline V gene has CDR1 SGHTA and CDR2 FQGNSA. Losses at the gene ends were 5 bases for V and 1 base for J; bases not matched to a gene: 10. The CDR3 runs to 16 residues. The CDR3 region is CASSPLLDRKNTEAFF. CDR3 bases: TGTGCCAGCAGCCCCCTATTGGACAGGAAGAACACTGAAGCTTTCTTT.

In this sample, this clonotype turned up many times. The chain uses TRBV4-1 and TRBJ2-2; 13 nucleotides agree with TRBD2. The CDR3 runs to 18 residues. Germline V gene lookup returns CDR1 MGHRA and CDR2 YSYEKL. V dropped 4 bases and J dropped 3; count of bases not matched to a gene: 8. In DNA, the CDR3 is TGCGCCAGCAGCCCAGGGGGGACTAGCGGGGCCCACACCGGGGAGCTGTTTTTT. Amino acid sequence: CASSPGGTSGAHTGELFF.

This clonotype has at least ten counts. The chain recombines TRBV5-1 with TRBJ2-7; TRBD1 matches 9 bases. The germline V gene encodes CDR1 SGHRS and CDR2 YFSETQ. J lost 5 bases, V lost 4 bases, and 7 bases had no gene match. The CDR3 spans 14 residues. The CDR3 loop reads CASSPGTGIHEQYF. Here the CDR3 DNA reads TGCGCCAGCAGCCCAGGGACAGGGATCCACGAGCAGTACTTC.

This clonotype has just a few counts. The chain carries TRBV19 and TRBJ2-4; unclear D gene. CDR1 LNHDA and CDR2 SQIVND come from the germline V gene (reference sequence). Trimming left V 3 bases short and J 7 bases short, with 13 bases between. The CDR3 is 14 residues long. CDR3 bases: TGTGCCAGTAGTATTTCCCGGGTCGGTAACATTCAGTACTTC. This sequence encodes CASSISRVGNIQYF.